The present T cell receptor beta chain was sequenced within a study of beta chain features in type 1 diabetes. The CDR3 runs to 14 residues. V lost 3 bases and J lost 8, with 13 bases in between. Study outcomes and limitations: Among patients, naive, central memory and Treg TCRB repertoires appeared more similar than among healthy donors. In all four CD4+ subsets, TCRB CDR3 length was significantly, moderately reduced in type 1 diabetes.

Staining for CD45RO/CCR7/CD25/CD127/CD95/CD27 allowed sorting of CD4+ naive, central memory, regulatory and stem cell-like memory cells. Expressed TCRB transcripts were sequenced, since all the RNA that had been isolated was reverse transcribed. Only in-frame clones appear in the TCRdb table, and some are missing; sequencing was by immunoSEQ multiplex PCR. The sample lists about 340,000 clones, roughly 12% occurring once. There are a few counts of this clone. Its cognate antigen is unknown. The TCR was taken from a woman between 18 and 30 years old with type 1 diabetes. The genes are TRBV23-1 and TRBJ1-4; D perhaps matches TRBD1 (5 bases). TRBV23-1 is filed as an ORF, its function uncertain. The sequenced sample consisted of naive CD4+ T cells from blood. The CDR3 sequence: CASSQGRAHEKLFF. In nucleotides, the CDR3 is TGCGCCAGCAGTCAGGGCAGGGCTCACGAAAAACTGTTTTTT.